The next 11 T cell receptor beta chains were all read from a single sample in a study of CXCR3-negative and CXCR3-positive naive CD8 T cells. Researchers prepared the TRB cDNA libraries using 5' RACE with UMI labels. TCRdb re-called the 5' RACE reads and gives one entry per CDR3 protein, without DNA. The sample includes tens of thousands of distinct CDR3 sequences. The specimen sequenced was memory CD8+ T cells from blood. These receptors originate from a human donor in good health. Some clones in this sample may be carry-over from other donors' samples.

The chain combines TRBV29-1 with TRBJ2-7; the TRBD1 assignment by TCRdb is unverifiable without DNA. Germline V gives CDR1 SQVTM, CDR2 ANQGSEA. The CDR3 is made up of 17 amino acids. This CDR3 is CSVEDLGARKGSYEQYF.

V and J are TRBV7-9 and TRBJ1-5. This CDR3 has 13 amino acids. The germline CDR1 and CDR2 sequences are SEHNR and FQNEAQ (reference sequence). The CDR3: CASSLADNQPQHF.

This chain joins TRBV7-9 and TRBJ2-7; the D gene TCRdb calls, TRBD1, cannot be checked with no DNA. The CDR3 runs 13 residues. Germline assignment: CDR1 SEHNR and CDR2 FQNEAQ (reference sequence). This CDR3 is CASTDGAVHEQYF. Variable domain in full (rest from reference TRBV7-9 and TRBJ2-7): DTGVSQNPRHKITKRGQNVTFRCDPISEHNRLYWYRQTLGQGPEFLTYFQNEAQLEKSRLLSDRFSAERPKGSFSTLEIQRTEQGDSAMYLCASTDGAVHEQYFGPGTRLTVT.

This sequence joins TRBV29-1 and TRBJ2-1; lacking DNA, the TRBD2 call made by TCRdb goes unchecked. The CDR3 is 14 amino acids. Germline loops: CDR1 SQVTM, CDR2 ANQGSEA. The CDR3 spells CSVTGTSAYNEQFF.

The chain joins TRBV20-1 to TRBJ1-1. The CDR3 has 12 amino acids. The germline V gene has CDR1 DFQATT and CDR2 SNEGSKA (reference sequence). This chain's CDR3 is CSARLGLSEAFF.

This chain joins TRBV7-9 and TRBJ2-4; the D call from TCRdb, TRBD2, cannot be confirmed without DNA. The CDR3 length is 15 residues. Germline V gene sequence: CDR1 SEHNR, CDR2 FQNEAQ (reference sequence). The CDR3: CASSHGLASKNIQYF.

CDR3 residues: CASSLGGTADTIYF. The rearrangement uses TRBV7-3 and TRBJ1-3. Germline CDR1 SGHTA, CDR2 FQGTGA. CDR3 length: 14 residues. Full variable domain (missing parts from reference TRBV7-3 and TRBJ1-3): GAGVSQTPSNKVTEKGKYVELRCDPISGHTALYWYRQSLGQGPEFLIYFQGTGAADDSGLPNDRFFAVRPEGSVSTLKIQRTERGDSAVYLCASSLGGTADTIYFGEGSWLTVV.

The chain has TRBV19 and TRBJ2-2; TCRdb lists TRBD1, though no DNA is available to test this call. CDR3 length equals 15 residues. The germline V gene encodes CDR1 LNHDA and CDR2 SQIVND (reference sequence). CDR3 region: CASSTDRAATGELFF.

This chain links TRBV7-6 with TRBJ2-1; without DNA, the TCRdb call of TRBD2 cannot be checked. Germline lookup yields CDR1 SGHVS and CDR2 FNYEAQ. The CDR3 length is 14 residues. The CDR3 sequence: CASSSGTSGNEQFF.

The chain uses TRBV7-9 and TRBJ2-1; TCRdb names TRBD1, which stays unverified in the absence of DNA. The CDR3 is 17 amino acids. Germline lookup yields CDR1 SEHNR and CDR2 FQNEAQ (reference sequence). The CDR3: CASSVPVGTRGGDEQFF.

The V call is TRBV25-1, the J call TRBJ2-5. The germline gives CDR1 MGHDK, CDR2 SYGVNS. This CDR3 has 15 residues. This chain's CDR3 is CASSDWAVAQETQYF.